Sequencing of this T cell receptor (beta chain) was carried out in a study of blood T cell repertoires in COVID-19. Cohort placement rested on clinical history that participants reported themselves. Some clones are missing from TCRdb's copy, which holds only in-frame ones; the method was immunoSEQ multiplex PCR. Found here are 350,000 to 400,000 clones, roughly nine tenths of them singletons; the top ten hold roughly 0.9%. The CDR3 loop spans 17 amino acids. Germline V gene lookup returns CDR1 SGHRS and CDR2 YFSETQ. V lost 0 bases and J lost 5; bases outside the gene matches: 9. This receptor was identified in a woman in her thirties or forties who had been exposed to COVID-19. Material for sequencing was PBMCs or T cells enriched from blood (not recorded which). V and J are TRBV5-1 and TRBJ2-1, with 9 bases lining up with TRBD2. Written as DNA, the CDR3 is TGCGCCAGCAGCTTGGCCGAGTTGGGACTAGCCCACAATGAGCAGTTCTTC. This encodes CASSLAELGLAHNEQFF.